The TCR beta chain under discussion was sequenced for a study of T cells in localized non-small cell lung cancer. CDR3 length equals 13 residues. Looked up from germline, CDR1 is MDHEN and CDR2 is SYDVKM. Trimming took off 4 bases at V and 2 bases at J, with 5 bases between the two ends. Study-wide results and limits: Higher blood T cell density tracked longer overall survival.

TCRdb keeps only in-frame clones here, not all; method: immunoSEQ multiplex PCR. The sample holds about 1,900 clones, roughly 22% seen once. With respect to this clone: Its cognate antigen is unknown.

The sample in question was lung tumor tissue, obtained before any cancer treatment. The origin of this receptor is a woman aged 35 to 70 with stage I lung adenocarcinoma. The chain recombines TRBV28 with TRBJ2-2; no clear D gene. The CDR3 DNA sequence: TGTGCCAGCAGTTATATCAACACCGGGGAGCTGTTTTTT. Translation: CASSYINTGELFF.